The present T cell receptor beta chain was sequenced within a study of cytomegalovirus exposure and HLA in healthy donors. Comments on this clone: The antigen remains unidentified. The junction does not match germline at one end; this may be a read error.

Study conclusions and caveats: Versus the approximately 700-donor mean, an Asian-associated ancestry cluster reportedly showed fewer N-insertions in a later analysis.

Primers for the PCR totalled 60 Vbeta and 13 Jbeta. Authors' processing steps: Later, 75 million to 100 million unique TCR beta chains were counted in an analysis, and some 10 million of them were shared. Sequencing was performed with immunoSEQ multiplex PCR; in TCRdb, only in-frame clones are kept and a portion is missing. V and J calls plus clone size are reproduced from that table; the DNA served to infer D and trimming. The table shows around 200,000 clones, with around 86% occurring only once. The TCR sequence derives from a man between 45 and 60 years old in good health and CMV-seronegative. Sequenced input: PBMCs.

Written as DNA, the CDR3 is TGTGCTAGCAGCCGGGACTTTCTGGAGACCCAGTACTTC. Translation gives CASSRDFLETQYF. The chain couples TRBV7-7 to TRBJ2-5; D possibly corresponds to TRBD2 (6 bases). Germline V gives CDR1 SSHAT, CDR2 FNYEAQ (reference sequence). The CDR3 is 13 amino acids. The variable domain in full, completed from reference TRBV7-7 and TRBJ2-5, reads GAGVSQSPRYKVTKRGQDVTLRCDPISSHATLYWYQQALGQGPEFLTYFNYEAQPDKSGLPSDRFSAERPEGSISTLTIQRTEQRDSAMYRCASSRDFLETQYFGPGTRLLVL.